This entry concerns a single T cell receptor beta chain. The source of the sample is a study of PD-L1 blockade in urothelial cancer. Germline CDR1 is SQVTM and CDR2 is ANQGSEA. With 8 bases removed from V and 5 bases from J, the gap between germline ends came to 13 bases. The CDR3 runs 12 residues. Sample time point: peripheral blood 6 weeks after treatment start. The study enrolled patients with locally advanced or metastatic urothelial carcinoma. The table came from immunoSEQ multiplex PCR; TCRdb's copy has only in-frame clones and leaves some out. The data contain around 110,000 clones, around 89% of them singletons.

The material sequenced was PBMCs, taken around atezolizumab (anti-PD-L1) treatment. This clonotype was obtained from a man aged 55 to 69 with urothelial cancer. This sequence joins TRBV29-1 and TRBJ2-1, with D perhaps TRBD1 (6 bases). In DNA form, the CDR3 reads TGCAGCCGCAGCAGGGGAAACAATGAGCAGTTCTTC. It specifies CSRSRGNNEQFF.